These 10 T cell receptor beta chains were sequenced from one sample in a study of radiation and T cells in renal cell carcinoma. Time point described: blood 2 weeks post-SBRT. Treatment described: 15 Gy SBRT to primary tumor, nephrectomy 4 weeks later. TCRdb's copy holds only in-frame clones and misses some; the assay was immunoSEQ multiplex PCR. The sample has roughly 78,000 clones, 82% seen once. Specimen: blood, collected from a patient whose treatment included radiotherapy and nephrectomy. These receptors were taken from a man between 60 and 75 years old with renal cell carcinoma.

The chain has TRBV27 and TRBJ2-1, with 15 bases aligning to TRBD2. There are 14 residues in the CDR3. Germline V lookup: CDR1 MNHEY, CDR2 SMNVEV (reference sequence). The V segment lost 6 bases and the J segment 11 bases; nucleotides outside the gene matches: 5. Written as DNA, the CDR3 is TGTGCCAGCAGGGGACTAGCGGGAGGTCTCCAGCAGTTCTTC. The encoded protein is CASRGLAGGLQQFF.

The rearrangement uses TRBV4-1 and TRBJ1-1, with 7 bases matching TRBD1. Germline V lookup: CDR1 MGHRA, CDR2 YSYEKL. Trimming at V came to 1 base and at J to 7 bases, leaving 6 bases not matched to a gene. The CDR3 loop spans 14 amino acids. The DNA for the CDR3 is TGCGCCAGCAGCCAAGCGGGACAGACCTTTGAAGCTTTCTTT. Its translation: CASSQAGQTFEAFF.

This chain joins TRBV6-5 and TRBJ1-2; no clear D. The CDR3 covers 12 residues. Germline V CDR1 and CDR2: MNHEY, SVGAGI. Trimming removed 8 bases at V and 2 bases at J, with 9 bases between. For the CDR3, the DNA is TGTGCCAGCCGCCGCCCAAACTATGGCTACACCTTC. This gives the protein CASRRPNYGYTF.

The CDR3: CASSRTRLGEGETQYF. The CDR3 DNA reads TGCGCCAGCAGCCGGACAAGGTTAGGGGAGGGAGAGACCCAGTACTTC. V usage is TRBV5-1 and J usage is TRBJ2-5; TRBD2 matches 7 bases. The CDR3 spans 16 residues. CDR1 SGHRS and CDR2 YFSETQ come from the germline V gene. With V trimmed by 4 bases and J by 4 bases, 13 bases remained unmatched.

CDR3 nucleotides: TGTGCCCTCCCCGGGGGGCCGGAATCCTACGAGCAGTACTTC. This sequence encodes CALPGGPESYEQYF. The chain recombines TRBV7-9 with TRBJ2-7, with D tentatively TRBD2 (7 bases). Germline-derived CDR1 and CDR2 are SEHNR and FQNEAQ (reference sequence). Trimming stripped 11 bases from V and 1 base from J, with 18 bases between. The CDR3 runs 14 residues.

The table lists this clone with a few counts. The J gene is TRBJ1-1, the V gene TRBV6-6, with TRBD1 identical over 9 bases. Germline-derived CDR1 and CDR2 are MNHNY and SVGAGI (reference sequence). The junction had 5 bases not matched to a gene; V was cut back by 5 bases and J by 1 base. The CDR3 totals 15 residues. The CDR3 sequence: CASSPPGQGNTEAFF. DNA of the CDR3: TGTGCCAGCAGTCCACCGGGACAGGGGAACACTGAAGCTTTCTTT.

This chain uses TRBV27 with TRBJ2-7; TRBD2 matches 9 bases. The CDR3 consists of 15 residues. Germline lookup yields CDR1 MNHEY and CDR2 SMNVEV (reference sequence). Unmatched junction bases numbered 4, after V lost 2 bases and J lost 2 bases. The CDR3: CASSLQASGTYEQYF. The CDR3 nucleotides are TGTGCCAGCAGTTTACAGGCTAGCGGGACCTACGAGCAGTACTTC.

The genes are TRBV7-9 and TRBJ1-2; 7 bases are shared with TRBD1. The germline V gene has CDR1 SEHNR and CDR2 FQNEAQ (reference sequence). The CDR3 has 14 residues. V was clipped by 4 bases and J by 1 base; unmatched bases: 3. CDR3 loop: CASSSGGINYGYTF. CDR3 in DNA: TGTGCCAGCAGCTCAGGGGGTATTAACTATGGCTACACCTTC.

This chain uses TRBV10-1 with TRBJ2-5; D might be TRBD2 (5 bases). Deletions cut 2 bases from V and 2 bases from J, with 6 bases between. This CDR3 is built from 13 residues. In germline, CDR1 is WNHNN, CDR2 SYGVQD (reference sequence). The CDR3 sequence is CASSEPGQETQYF. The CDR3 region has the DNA TGCGCCAGCAGTGAGCCGGGACAAGAGACCCAGTACTTC.

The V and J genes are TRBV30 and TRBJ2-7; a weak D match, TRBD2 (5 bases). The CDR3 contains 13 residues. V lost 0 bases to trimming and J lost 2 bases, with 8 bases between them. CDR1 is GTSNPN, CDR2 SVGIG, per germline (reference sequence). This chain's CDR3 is CAWSVVRAYEQYF. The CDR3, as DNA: TGTGCCTGGAGTGTTGTGAGGGCCTACGAGCAGTACTTC.